This T cell receptor beta chain was captured by sequencing in a study of CD8+CD57+ T cells in acquired aplastic anemia. CDR1 is ENHRY, CDR2 SYGVKD, per germline. This CDR3 comprises 15 residues. The J segment lost 4 bases and the V segment lost 3 bases, leaving 7 bases of the junction unmatched. This clonotype appeared once. Genomic DNA provided the template from which TCR beta VDJ and CDR3 profiles were obtained. TCRdb passed the reads through MiXCR, listing each CDR3 protein once. Of 100,000 to 150,000 distinct CDR3 sequences listed, 48% were seen once; the top ten hold around 2.5%. The source of this sequence is a human donor in good health, serving as a control. The V and J genes are TRBV10-3 and TRBJ1-1; 8 nucleotides align to TRBD1. Sequencing was done on a sample of sorted CD4+, CD8+, or CD8+CD57+ T cells (not recorded which) from PBMCs. CDR3 amino acids: CAISDRGLLGTEAFF. As DNA, the CDR3 is TGTGCCATCAGTGACAGGGGGCTATTGGGCACTGAAGCTTTCTTT.